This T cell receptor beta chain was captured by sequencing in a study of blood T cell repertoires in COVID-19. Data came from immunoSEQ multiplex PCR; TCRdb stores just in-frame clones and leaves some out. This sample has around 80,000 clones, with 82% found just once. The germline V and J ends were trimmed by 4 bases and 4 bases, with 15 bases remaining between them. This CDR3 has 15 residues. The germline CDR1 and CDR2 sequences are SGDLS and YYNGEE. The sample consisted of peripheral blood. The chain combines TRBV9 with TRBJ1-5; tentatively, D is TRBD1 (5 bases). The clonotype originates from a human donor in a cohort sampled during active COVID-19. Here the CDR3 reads CASSPGGRGNQPQHF. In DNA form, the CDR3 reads TGTGCCAGCAGCCCGGGAGGGAGGGGAAATCAGCCCCAGCATTTT.